This paragraph covers one T cell receptor (beta chain) sequence. Other DNA sequences in this sample translate to the same CDR3. This specimen comes from a study of shared clonotypes between healthy human individuals. CD4+ cells were split into CD45RA+ naive and CD45RA-negative memory subsets. V gave up 3 bases and J gave up 7 bases; unmatched junction bases: 3. Germline-derived CDR1 and CDR2 are MDHEN and SYDVKM. CDR3 length equals 13 residues. Assay used: immunoSEQ multiplex PCR; TCRdb lists only in-frame clones, some missing. The table has roughly 2,500,000 clones, roughly 93% seen once. The sequenced sample consisted of naive CD4+ T cells from PBMCs. Indicated subset: CD45RA+ positively selected. This chain links TRBV28 with TRBJ2-1, with 7 positions matching TRBD1. This TCR came from a man aged 18-30 years in good health. Some clones in this sample may be carry-over from other donors' samples. CDR3 in amino acids: CASSFLDRNEQFF. CDR3 bases: TGTGCCAGCAGTTTCCTGGACAGGAATGAGCAGTTCTTC.